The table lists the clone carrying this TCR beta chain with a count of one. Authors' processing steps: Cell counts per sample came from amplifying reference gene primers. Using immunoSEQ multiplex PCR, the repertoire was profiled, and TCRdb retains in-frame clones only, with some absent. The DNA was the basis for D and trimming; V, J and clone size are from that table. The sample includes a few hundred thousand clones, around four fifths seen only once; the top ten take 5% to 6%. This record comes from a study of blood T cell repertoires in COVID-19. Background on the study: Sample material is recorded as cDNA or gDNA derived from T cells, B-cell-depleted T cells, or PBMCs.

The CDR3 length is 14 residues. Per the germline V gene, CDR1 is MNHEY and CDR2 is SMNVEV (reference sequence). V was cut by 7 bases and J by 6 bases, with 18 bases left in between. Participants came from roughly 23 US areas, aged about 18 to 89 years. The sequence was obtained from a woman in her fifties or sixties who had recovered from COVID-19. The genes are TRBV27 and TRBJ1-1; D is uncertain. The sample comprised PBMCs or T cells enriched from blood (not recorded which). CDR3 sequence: CASNTKAAFAEAFF. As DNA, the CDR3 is TGTGCCAGCAATACTAAGGCTGCGTTCGCTGAAGCTTTCTTT.